This T cell receptor beta chain was recovered during a study of cytomegalovirus exposure and HLA in healthy donors. 13 Jbeta primers and 60 Vbeta primers were used for the PCR. Data came from immunoSEQ multiplex PCR; TCRdb stores just in-frame clones and leaves some out. The table records 150,000 to 180,000 clones, about 85% of them present only once. The sequencing input was PBMCs. The source is a man aged 25 to 40 in good health and CMV-seropositive.

CDR3 residues: CASSNGHKETQYF. The CDR3 nucleotides read TGTGCCAGCAGCAATGGACATAAAGAGACCCAGTACTTC. The rearrangement joins TRBV2 to TRBJ2-5; weak D call: TRBD1 (5 bases). Germline CDR1 is SNHLY and CDR2 is FYNNEI. Trimming left V 6 bases short and J 3 bases short, with 11 bases between. The CDR3 has 13 amino acids. The variable domain in full, completed from reference TRBV2 and TRBJ2-5, reads EPEVTQTPSHQVTQMGQEVILRCVPISNHLYFYWYRQILGQKVEFLVSFYNNEISEKSEIFDDQFSVERPDGSNFTLKIRSTKLEDSAMYFCASSNGHKETQYFGPGTRLLVL.